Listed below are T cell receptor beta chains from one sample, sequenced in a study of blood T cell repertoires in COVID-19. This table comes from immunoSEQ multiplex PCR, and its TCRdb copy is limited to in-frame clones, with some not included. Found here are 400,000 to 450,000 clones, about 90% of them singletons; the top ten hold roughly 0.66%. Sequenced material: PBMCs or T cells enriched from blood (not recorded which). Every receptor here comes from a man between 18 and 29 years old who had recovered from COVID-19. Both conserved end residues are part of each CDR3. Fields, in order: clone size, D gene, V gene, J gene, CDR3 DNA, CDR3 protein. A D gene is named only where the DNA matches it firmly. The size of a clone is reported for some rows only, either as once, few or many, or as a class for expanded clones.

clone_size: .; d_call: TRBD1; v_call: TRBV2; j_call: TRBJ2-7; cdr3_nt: TGTGCCAGCAGTGAAATTGCGGGACAGGGGGCCAACGAGCAGTACTTC; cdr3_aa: CASSEIAGQGANEQYF
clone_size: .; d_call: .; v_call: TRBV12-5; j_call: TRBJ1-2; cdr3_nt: TGTGCTAGTGGTTTGAGGAGGGTTAACTATGGCTACACCTTC; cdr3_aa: CASGLRRVNYGYTF
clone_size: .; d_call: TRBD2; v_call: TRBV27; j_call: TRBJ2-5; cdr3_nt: TGTGCCAGCAGCTCCGGGACTAGCGGGAAAGAGACCCAGTACTTC; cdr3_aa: CASSSGTSGKETQYF
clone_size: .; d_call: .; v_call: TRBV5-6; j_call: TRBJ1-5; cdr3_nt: TGTGCCAGCAGCTTGTCAGGGAACAATCAGCCCCAGCATTTT; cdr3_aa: CASSLSGNNQPQHF
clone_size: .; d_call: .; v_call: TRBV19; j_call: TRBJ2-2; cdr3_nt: TGTGCCAGTAGTCCTAGCCCCAACATTAACACCGGGGAGCTGTTTTTT; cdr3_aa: CASSPSPNINTGELFF
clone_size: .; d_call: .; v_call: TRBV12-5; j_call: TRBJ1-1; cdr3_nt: TGTGCTAGTGGTTTGGTAGTGGAGATTACCTACACTGAAGCTTTCTTT; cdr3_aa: CASGLVVEITYTEAFF
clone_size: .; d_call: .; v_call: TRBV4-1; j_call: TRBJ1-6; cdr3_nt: TGCGCCAGCAGCCTCCGACACGATAGCTCCTATAATTCACCCCTCCACTTT; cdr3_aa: CASSLRHDSSYNSPLHF
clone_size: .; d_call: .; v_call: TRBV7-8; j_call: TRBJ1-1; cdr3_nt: TGTGCCAGCAGCTTAGCGCCGGGGGGCCACACTGAAGCTTTCTTT; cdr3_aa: CASSLAPGGHTEAFF
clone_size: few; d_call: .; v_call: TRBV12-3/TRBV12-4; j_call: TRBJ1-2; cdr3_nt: TGTGCCAGCAGTTTACCGGGCTATGGCTACACCTTC; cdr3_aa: CASSLPGYGYTF
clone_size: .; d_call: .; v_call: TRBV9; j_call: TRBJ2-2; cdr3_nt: TGTGCCAGCAGCGTCGGGGGGCGCGACACCGGGGAGCTGTTTTTT; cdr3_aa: CASSVGGRDTGELFF
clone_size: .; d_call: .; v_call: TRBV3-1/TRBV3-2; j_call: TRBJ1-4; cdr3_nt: TGTGCCAGCAGCCAAGATCTTATGGGGCCATCGGATGAAAAACTGTTTTTT; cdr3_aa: CASSQDLMGPSDEKLFF
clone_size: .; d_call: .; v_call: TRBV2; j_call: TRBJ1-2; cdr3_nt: TGTGCCAGCAGTGGACAGCTCCGATATGGCTACACCTTC; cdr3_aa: CASSGQLRYGYTF
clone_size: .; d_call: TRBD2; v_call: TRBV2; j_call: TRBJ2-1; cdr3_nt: TGTGCCAGCGTTGCTAGCGGCTCTTACAATGAGCAGTTCTTC; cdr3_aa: CASVASGSYNEQFF
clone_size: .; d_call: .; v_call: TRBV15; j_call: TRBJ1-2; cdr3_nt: TGTGCCACCAGCGCAGGGGTAACAGACGACTATGGCTACACCTTC; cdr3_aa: CATSAGVTDDYGYTF
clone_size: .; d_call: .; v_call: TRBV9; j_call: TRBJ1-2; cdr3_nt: TGTGCCAGCAGCCCATCGACAGGACCTAACTATGGCTACACCTTC; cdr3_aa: CASSPSTGPNYGYTF
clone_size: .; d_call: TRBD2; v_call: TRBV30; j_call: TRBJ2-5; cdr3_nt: TGTGCCTGGAGTTATCGACTAGCGGGAGTGGAGACCCAGTACTTC; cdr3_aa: CAWSYRLAGVETQYF
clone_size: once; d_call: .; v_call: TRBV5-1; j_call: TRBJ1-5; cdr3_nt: TGCGCCAGCAGCTATGGGGGGAACAATCAGCCCCAGCATTTT; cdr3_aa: CASSYGGNNQPQHF
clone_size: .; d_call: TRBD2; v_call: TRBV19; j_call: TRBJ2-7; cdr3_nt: TGTGCCAGTAGCCGGGGACTAGCGGGCCCCTACGAGCAGTACTTC; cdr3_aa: CASSRGLAGPYEQYF
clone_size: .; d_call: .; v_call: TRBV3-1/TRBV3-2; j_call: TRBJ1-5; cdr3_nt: TGTGCCAGCAGCCAAGTGGGGGCCCACCAGCCCCAGCATTTT; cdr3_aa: CASSQVGAHQPQHF
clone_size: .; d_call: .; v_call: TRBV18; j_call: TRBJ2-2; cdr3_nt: TGTGCCAGCTCACCGAAACAGGGCCCCGGGGAGCTGTTTTTT; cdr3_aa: CASSPKQGPGELFF
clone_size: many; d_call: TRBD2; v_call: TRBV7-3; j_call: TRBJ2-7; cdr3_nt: TGTGCCAGCAGCTTACTCCCGGGAGGGCCAGACGAGCAGTACTTC; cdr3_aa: CASSLLPGGPDEQYF
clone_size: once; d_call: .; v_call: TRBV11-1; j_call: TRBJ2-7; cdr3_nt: TGTGCCAGCAGTAGGAGCGGCCCGAGAAACTACGAGCAGTACTTC; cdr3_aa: CASSRSGPRNYEQYF
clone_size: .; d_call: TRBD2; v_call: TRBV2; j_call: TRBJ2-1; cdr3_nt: TGTGCCAGCGGCCCGGGACTAGCGGGAGGTTCAAATGAGCAGTTCTTC; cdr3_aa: CASGPGLAGGSNEQFF
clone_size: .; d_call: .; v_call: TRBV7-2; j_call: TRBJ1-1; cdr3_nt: TGTGCCAGCAGCTTAGTTGAGGGAATGAACACTGAAGCTTTCTTT; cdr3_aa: CASSLVEGMNTEAFF
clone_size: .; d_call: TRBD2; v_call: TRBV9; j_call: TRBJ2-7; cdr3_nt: TGTGCCAGCAGCGTCGGGACTAGCCTGTACGAGCAGTACTTC; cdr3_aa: CASSVGTSLYEQYF
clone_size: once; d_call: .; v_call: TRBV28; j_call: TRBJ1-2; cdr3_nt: TGTGCCAGCAGTTTAACTACCGGTAACTATGGCTACACCTTC; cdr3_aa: CASSLTTGNYGYTF
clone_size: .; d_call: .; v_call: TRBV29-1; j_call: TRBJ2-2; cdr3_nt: TGCAGCGCCAGAGGATGGATGAACACCGGGGAGCTGTTTTTT; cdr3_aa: CSARGWMNTGELFF
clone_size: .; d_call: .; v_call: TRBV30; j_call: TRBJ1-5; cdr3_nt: TGTGCCTGGAACATGGGAGGGCTGGGTCAGCCCCAGCATTTT; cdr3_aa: CAWNMGGLGQPQHF
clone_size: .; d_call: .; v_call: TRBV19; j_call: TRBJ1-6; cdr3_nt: TGTGCCAGTAGTCTCTTGGGCAATTCACCCCTCCACTTT; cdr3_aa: CASSLLGNSPLHF
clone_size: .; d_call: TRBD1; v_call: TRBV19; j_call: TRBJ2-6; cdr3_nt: TGTGCCAGTAGTTTCCACAGGGGCTCTGGGGCCAACGTCCTGACTTTC; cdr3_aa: CASSFHRGSGANVLTF
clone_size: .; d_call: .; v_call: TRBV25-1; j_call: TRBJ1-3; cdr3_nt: TGTGCCAGCAGTGATGTTGGGCCCTCTGGAAACACCATATATTTT; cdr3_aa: CASSDVGPSGNTIYF
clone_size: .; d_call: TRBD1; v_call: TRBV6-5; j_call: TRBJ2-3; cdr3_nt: TGTGCCAGCCGGATGACAGGGGGCACAGATACGCAGTATTTT; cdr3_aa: CASRMTGGTDTQYF
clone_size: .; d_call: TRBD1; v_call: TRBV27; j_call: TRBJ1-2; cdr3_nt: TGTGCCAGCAGTTTGTCAGGGGGGTTGGGTGGCTACACCTTC; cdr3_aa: CASSLSGGLGGYTF
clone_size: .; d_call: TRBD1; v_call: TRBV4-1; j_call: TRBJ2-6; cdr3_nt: TGCGCCAGCAGCCCGGGACAGGCCTCTGGGGCCAACGTCCTGACTTTC; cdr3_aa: CASSPGQASGANVLTF
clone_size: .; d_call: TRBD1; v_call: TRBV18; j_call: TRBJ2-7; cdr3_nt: TGTGCCAGCTCACCAGGGACAGTTTTCTACGAGCAGTACTTC; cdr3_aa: CASSPGTVFYEQYF
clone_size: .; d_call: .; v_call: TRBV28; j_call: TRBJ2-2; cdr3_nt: TGTGCCAGCAGCCAGGACATAACCGGGGAGCTGTTTTTT; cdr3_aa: CASSQDITGELFF
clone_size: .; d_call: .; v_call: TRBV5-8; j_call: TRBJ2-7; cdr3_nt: TGTGCCAGCAGCTTGGACGGTTACGAGCAGTACTTC; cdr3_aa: CASSLDGYEQYF
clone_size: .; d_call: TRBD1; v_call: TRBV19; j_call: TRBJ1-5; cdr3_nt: TGTGCCAGTAGTACAGGGGGCTATCAGCCCCAGCATTTT; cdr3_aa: CASSTGGYQPQHF
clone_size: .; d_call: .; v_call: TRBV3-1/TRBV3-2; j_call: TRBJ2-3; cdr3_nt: TGTGCCAGCAGCCAAGAGGGAGTCACAGATACGCAGTATTTT; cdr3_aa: CASSQEGVTDTQYF
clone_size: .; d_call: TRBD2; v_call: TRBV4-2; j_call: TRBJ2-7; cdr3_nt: TGTGCCAGCAGCCAAGCTAGGGAGGGAACCGACGAGCAGTACTTC; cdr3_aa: CASSQAREGTDEQYF
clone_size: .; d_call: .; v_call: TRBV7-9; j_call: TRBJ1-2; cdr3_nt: TGTGCCAGCAGCTCCCTCCCACCCAGACAGGACTCCAATAACTATGGCTACACCTTC; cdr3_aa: CASSSLPPRQDSNNYGYTF
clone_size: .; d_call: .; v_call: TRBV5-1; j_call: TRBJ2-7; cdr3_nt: TGCGCCAGCAGCGGGGGCGCAAACTACGAGCAGTACTTC; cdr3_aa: CASSGGANYEQYF
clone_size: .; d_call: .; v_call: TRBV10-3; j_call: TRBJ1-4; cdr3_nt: TGTGCCATCAGGGAGCGACAGATAGGCGAAAAACTGTTTTTT; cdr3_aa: CAIRERQIGEKLFF
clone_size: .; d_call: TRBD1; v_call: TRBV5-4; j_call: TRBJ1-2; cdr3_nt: TGTGCCAGCTCCCGGGACAGGGGCGGTAGGGATGGCTACACCTTC; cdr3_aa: CASSRDRGGRDGYTF
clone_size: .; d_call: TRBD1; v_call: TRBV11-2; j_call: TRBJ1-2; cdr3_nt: TGTGCCAGCAGCTCGACTCGAACCCGGGACAGGGACTATGGCTACACCTTC; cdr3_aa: CASSSTRTRDRDYGYTF